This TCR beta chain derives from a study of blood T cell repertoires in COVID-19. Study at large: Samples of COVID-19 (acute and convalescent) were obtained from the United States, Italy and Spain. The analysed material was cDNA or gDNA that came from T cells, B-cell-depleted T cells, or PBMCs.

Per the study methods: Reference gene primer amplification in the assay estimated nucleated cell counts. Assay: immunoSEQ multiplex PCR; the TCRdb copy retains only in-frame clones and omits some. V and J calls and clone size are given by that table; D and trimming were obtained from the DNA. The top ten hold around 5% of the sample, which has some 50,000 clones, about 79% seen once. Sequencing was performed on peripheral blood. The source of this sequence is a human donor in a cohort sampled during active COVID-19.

The CDR3 reads CASSPYRPEGWYTGYTF. CDR3 bases: TGTGCCAGCTCACCATACAGACCAGAAGGATGGTACACTGGCTACACCTTC. The chain has TRBV18 and TRBJ1-2, with D uncertain. Germline V gene data show CDR1 as KGHSH and CDR2 as LQKENI. This CDR3 has 17 amino acids. Trimming took off 2 bases at V and 7 bases at J, with 23 bases between the two ends.